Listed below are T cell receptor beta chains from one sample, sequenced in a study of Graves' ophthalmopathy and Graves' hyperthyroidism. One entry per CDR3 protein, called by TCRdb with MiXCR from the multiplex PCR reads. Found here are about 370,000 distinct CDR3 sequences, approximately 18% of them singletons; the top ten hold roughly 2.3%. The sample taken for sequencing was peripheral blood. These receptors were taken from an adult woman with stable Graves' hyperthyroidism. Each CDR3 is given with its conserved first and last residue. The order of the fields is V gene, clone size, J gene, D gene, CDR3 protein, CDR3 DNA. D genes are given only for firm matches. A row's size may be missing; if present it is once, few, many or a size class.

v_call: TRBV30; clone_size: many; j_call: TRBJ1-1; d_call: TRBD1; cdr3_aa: CAWNSQGAYTEAFF; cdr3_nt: TGTGCCTGGAACAGTCAGGGGGCATACACTGAAGCTTTCTTT
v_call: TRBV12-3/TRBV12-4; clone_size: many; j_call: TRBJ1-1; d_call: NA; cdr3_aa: CASSARGLTEAFF; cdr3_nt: TGTGCCAGCAGTGCCCGGGGATTGACTGAAGCTTTCTTT
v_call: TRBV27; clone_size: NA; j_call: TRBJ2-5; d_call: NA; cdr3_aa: CASCSLPDRETQYF; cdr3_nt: TGTGCCAGCTGTTCCCTGCCCGATCGAGAGACCCAGTACTTC
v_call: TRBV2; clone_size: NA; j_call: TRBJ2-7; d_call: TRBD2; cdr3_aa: CASRGLATIYEQYF; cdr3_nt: TGTGCCAGCCGGGGACTAGCGACTATCTACGAGCAGTACTTC
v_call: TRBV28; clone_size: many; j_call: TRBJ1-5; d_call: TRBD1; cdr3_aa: CASIPGQGANQPQHF; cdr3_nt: TGTGCCAGCATCCCGGGACAGGGGGCCAATCAGCCCCAGCATTTT
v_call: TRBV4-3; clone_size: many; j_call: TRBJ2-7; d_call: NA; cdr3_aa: CASSQPRDTSYEQYF; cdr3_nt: TGCGCCAGCAGCCAACCCCGGGACACCTCCTACGAGCAGTACTTC
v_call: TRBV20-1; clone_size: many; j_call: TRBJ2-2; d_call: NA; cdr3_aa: CSAIKRGGFAGELFF; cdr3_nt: TGCAGTGCTATAAAACGAGGGGGATTCGCCGGGGAGCTGTTTTTT
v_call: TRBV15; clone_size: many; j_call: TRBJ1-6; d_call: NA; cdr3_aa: CATSRDRGGSSPLHF; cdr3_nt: TGTGCCACCAGCAGAGATCGTGGGGGATCTTCACCCCTCCACTTT
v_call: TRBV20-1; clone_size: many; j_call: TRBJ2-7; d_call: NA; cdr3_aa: CSARTGAGYEQYF; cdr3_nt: TGCAGTGCTAGAACGGGGGCTGGATACGAGCAGTACTTC
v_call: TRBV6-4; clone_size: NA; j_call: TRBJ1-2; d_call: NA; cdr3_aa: CASSDSGSGYYGYTF; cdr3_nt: TGTGCCAGCAGTGACTCCGGGTCGGGGTACTATGGCTACACCTTC
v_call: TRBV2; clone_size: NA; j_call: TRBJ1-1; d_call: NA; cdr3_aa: CASSESPGLNTEAFF; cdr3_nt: TGTGCCAGCAGTGAGAGCCCGGGACTTAACACTGAAGCTTTCTTT
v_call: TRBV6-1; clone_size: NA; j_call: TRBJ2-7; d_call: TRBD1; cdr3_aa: CASSQDRPYEQYF; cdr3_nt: TGTGCCAGCAGTCAGGACAGGCCCTACGAGCAGTACTTC
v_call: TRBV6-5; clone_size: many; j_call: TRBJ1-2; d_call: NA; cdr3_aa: CASLLTSSPRSYGYTF; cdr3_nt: TGTGCCAGCCTTCTTACTTCGTCCCCAAGGTCGTATGGCTACACCTTC
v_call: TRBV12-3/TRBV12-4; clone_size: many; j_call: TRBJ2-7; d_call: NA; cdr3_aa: CASSVSAYEQYF; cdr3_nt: TGTGCCAGCAGTGTGTCCGCCTACGAGCAGTACTTC
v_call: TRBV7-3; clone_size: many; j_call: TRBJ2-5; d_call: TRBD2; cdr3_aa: CASSLGGSLETQYF; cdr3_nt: TGTGCCAGCAGCTTAGGCGGGAGTTTGGAGACCCAGTACTTC
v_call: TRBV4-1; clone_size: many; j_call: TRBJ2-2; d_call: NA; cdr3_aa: CASSRSSAVAPNTGELFF; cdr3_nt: TGCGCCAGCAGCCGCTCGAGTGCGGTAGCGCCGAACACCGGGGAGCTGTTTTTT
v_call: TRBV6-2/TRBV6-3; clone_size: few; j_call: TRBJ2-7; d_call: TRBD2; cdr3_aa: CASSPAVSGGSHFLYEQYF; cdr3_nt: TGTGCCAGCAGCCCCGCCGTGAGCGGGGGCTCCCACTTCCTCTACGAGCAGTACTTC
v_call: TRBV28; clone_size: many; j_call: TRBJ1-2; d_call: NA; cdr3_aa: CASSLNPGAGNYGYTF; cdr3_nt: TGTGCCAGCAGTTTAAACCCGGGGGCGGGAAACTATGGCTACACCTTC
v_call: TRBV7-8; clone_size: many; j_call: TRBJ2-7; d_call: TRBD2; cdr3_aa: CASSFSAGGSYEQYF; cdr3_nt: TGTGCCAGCAGCTTCTCCGCGGGAGGGTCCTACGAGCAGTACTTC
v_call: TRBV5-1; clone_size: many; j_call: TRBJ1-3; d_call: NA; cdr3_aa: CASSLGGVSGNTIYF; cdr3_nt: TGCGCCAGCAGCTTGGGAGGGGTCTCTGGAAACACCATATATTTT
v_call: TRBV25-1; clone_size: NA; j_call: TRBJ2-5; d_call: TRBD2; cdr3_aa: CARGAVGTSGIQETQYF; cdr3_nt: TGTGCCAGGGGGGCGGTTGGGACTAGCGGAATCCAAGAGACCCAGTACTTC
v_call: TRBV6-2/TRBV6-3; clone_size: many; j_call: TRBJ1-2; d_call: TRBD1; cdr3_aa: CASSPGTGGRWPSNYGYTF; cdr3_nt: TGTGCCAGCAGCCCAGGGACAGGGGGCCGATGGCCATCTAACTATGGCTACACCTTC
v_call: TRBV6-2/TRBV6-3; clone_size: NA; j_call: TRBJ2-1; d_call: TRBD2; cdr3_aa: CASTVAGGPHNEQFF; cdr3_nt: TGTGCCAGCACCGTAGCGGGAGGGCCTCATAATGAGCAGTTCTTC
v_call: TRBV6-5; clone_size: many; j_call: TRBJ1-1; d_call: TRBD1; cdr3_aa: CASTPGDRGTEAFF; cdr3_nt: TGTGCCAGCACCCCGGGGGACAGGGGCACTGAAGCTTTCTTT
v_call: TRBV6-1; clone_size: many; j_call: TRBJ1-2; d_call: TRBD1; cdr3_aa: CASSGDRPPLDYGYTF; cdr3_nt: TGTGCCAGCAGCGGGGACAGACCCCCACTGGACTATGGCTACACCTTC
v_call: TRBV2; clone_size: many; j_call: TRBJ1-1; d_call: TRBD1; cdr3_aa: CASRREGAAEAFF; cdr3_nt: TGTGCCAGCAGGAGAGAGGGGGCAGCTGAAGCTTTCTTT
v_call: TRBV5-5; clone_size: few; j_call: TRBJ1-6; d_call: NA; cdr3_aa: CASSFTVMAPLHF; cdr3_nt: TGTGCCAGCAGCTTCACTGTCATGGCACCCCTCCACTTT
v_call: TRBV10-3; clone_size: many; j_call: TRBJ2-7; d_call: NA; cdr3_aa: CAISESTRGSYEQYF; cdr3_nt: TGTGCCATCAGTGAGTCGACCCGCGGTTCCTACGAGCAGTACTTC
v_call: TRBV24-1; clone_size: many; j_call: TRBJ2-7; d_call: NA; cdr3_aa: CATSDPSATGPAEQYF; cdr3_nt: TGTGCCACCAGTGATCCGTCAGCGACAGGTCCCGCCGAGCAGTACTTC
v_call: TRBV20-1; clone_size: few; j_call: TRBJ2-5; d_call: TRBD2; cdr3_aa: CSATHARSSGGKETQYF; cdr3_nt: TGCAGTGCAACCCATGCCAGGAGTAGCGGGGGAAAAGAGACCCAGTACTTC
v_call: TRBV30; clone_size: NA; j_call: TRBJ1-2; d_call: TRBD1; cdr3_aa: CAWSVPRQGGYGYTF; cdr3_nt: TGTGCCTGGAGTGTACCGAGACAGGGGGGCTATGGCTACACCTTC